Following are 16 T cell receptor beta chains from one sample sequenced in a study of cytomegalovirus exposure and HLA in healthy donors. Data came from immunoSEQ multiplex PCR; TCRdb stores just in-frame clones and leaves some out. Among 70,000 or so clones listed, 90% to 95% were seen once. Sample: PBMCs. The source is a man between 18 and 35 years old in good health and CMV-seropositive.

V usage is TRBV19 and J usage is TRBJ1-4; unclear D gene. The V and J ends lost 5 bases and 8 bases respectively, with 9 bases between them. CDR1 is LNHDA and CDR2 is SQIVND in the germline V gene (reference sequence). The CDR3 length is 12 residues. The CDR3 reads CASSVHEEKLFF. The CDR3 DNA follows: TGTGCCAGTAGTGTCCACGAGGAAAAACTGTTTTTT.

The gene calls are TRBV28 and TRBJ2-2, with 8 bases aligning to TRBD1. The germline V gene has CDR1 MDHEN and CDR2 SYDVKM. The junction had 3 bases not matched to a gene; V was cut back by 4 bases and J by 5 bases. This CDR3 has 14 residues. This chain's CDR3 is CASSSTGETGELFF. For the CDR3, the DNA is TGTGCCAGCAGTTCGACAGGGGAAACCGGGGAGCTGTTTTTT.

The chain has TRBV21-1 and TRBJ2-7; no check of the table's D call, TRBD1, against the DNA was made. TRBV21-1 counts as a pseudogene. The CDR3 consists of 14 residues. CDR3 bases: TGTGCCAGCAGCTGCCAGGGCAGGCGATACGAGCAGTACTTC. Amino acid sequence: CASSCQGRRYEQYF.

This sequence joins TRBV10-3 and TRBJ2-7; 7 positions match TRBD2. The germline gives CDR1 ENHRY, CDR2 SYGVKD. Trimming took 4 bases from V and 5 from J; bases not matched to a gene: 14. The CDR3 sequence is 16 residues long. This CDR3 reads CAISGEGRLEGHEQYF. The CDR3 DNA reads as TGTGCCATCAGTGGGGAGGGTCGGCTCGAAGGCCACGAGCAGTACTTC.

The gene calls are TRBV2 and TRBJ1-3; 8 bases match TRBD1. The junction had 5 bases not matched to a gene; V was cut back by 4 bases and J by 3 bases. Germline CDR1 reads SNHLY; CDR2 reads FYNNEI. There are 15 residues in the CDR3. In DNA, the CDR3 is TGTGCCAGCAGTGGGGGACAGGTCGTTGGAAACACCATATATTTT. Its protein is CASSGGQVVGNTIYF.

V is TRBV6-6 and J is TRBJ2-1, with a possible D match to TRBD2 (5 bases). Trimming stripped 2 bases from V and 5 bases from J, with 13 bases between. The CDR3 length is 15 residues. CDR1 and CDR2 from the germline V gene are MNHNY and SVGAGI (reference sequence). The CDR3 DNA reads as TGTGCCAGCAGTTACGGCGGGCCGGGCAACAATGAGCAGTTCTTC. Encoded protein: CASSYGGPGNNEQFF.

This chain uses TRBV11-3 with TRBJ2-7; 7 nucleotides agree with TRBD1. CDR3 length: 13 residues. V lost 5 bases and J lost 3; bases outside the gene matches: 4. In germline, CDR1 is SGHNT, CDR2 YENEEA. CDR3 in amino acids: CASSTRQGYEQYF. DNA for the CDR3: TGTGCCAGCAGCACCCGACAGGGCTACGAGCAGTACTTC. Full variable domain (remainder filled in from reference TRBV11-3 and TRBJ2-7): EAGVVQSPRYKIIEKKQPVAFWCNPISGHNTLYWYLQNLGQGPELLIRYENEEAVDDSQLPKDRFSAERLKGVDSTLKIQPAELGDSAVYLCASSTRQGYEQYFGPGTRLTVT.

CDR3 nucleotides: TGTGCCAGCAGTTATGGGGCGGGGAGACCCTACAATGAGCAGTTCTTC. Translated, it gives CASSYGAGRPYNEQFF. The chain uses TRBV27 and TRBJ2-1; maybe TRBD2 (6 bases). Germline lookup yields CDR1 MNHEY and CDR2 SMNVEV (reference sequence). The CDR3 extends over 16 amino acids. Trimming left V 4 bases short and J 2 bases short, with 15 bases between.

The V gene is TRBV7-9, the J gene TRBJ1-1; D might be TRBD1 (5 bases). Trimming pared 1 base from V and 7 bases from J, leaving 13 bases between. CDR1 is SEHNR, CDR2 FQNEAQ, per germline (reference sequence). The CDR3 is 14 residues long. CDR3 in DNA: TGTGCCAGCAGCTTAGACAGGAACAAAGATGAAGCTTTCTTT. Its protein product is CASSLDRNKDEAFF.

This clone has more than one count but fewer than ten. The chain is built from TRBV9 and TRBJ1-1; D not resolved. Germline V lookup: CDR1 SGDLS, CDR2 YYNGEE. Trimming left V 1 base short and J 3 bases short, with 13 bases between. The CDR3 loop spans 15 amino acids. In DNA form, the CDR3 reads TGTGCCAGCAGCGTAACGGACTTGGTCGACACTGAAGCTTTCTTT. It yields the protein CASSVTDLVDTEAFF.

V usage is TRBV28 and J usage is TRBJ2-7, with D unresolved. In germline, CDR1 is MDHEN, CDR2 SYDVKM. This CDR3 is 13 amino acids long. Between the trimmed V and J ends, which lost 4 bases and 4 bases, there was a span of 11 bases. In DNA, the CDR3 is TGTGCCAGCAGTTCCCTTATTACTTACGAGCAGTACTTC. Translation: CASSSLITYEQYF.

V usage is TRBV6-1 and J usage is TRBJ2-3; D unresolved. Germline CDR1 is MNHNS and CDR2 is SASEGT. The CDR3 covers 12 residues. The V end lost 3 bases, the J end lost 2 bases, and 3 bases lay between the germline ends. CDR3 amino acids: CASSDLTDTQYF. DNA for the CDR3: TGTGCCAGCAGTGATCTCACAGATACGCAGTATTTT.

V is TRBV27 and J is TRBJ1-5; 8 positions agree with TRBD1. The J segment lost 6 bases and the V segment lost 7 bases, leaving 11 bases of the junction unmatched. The germline gives CDR1 MNHEY, CDR2 SMNVEV (reference sequence). CDR3 length: 15 amino acids. CDR3 loop: CASNPTGVKSQPQHF. Here the CDR3 DNA reads TGTGCCAGCAACCCGACAGGGGTAAAGAGTCAGCCCCAGCATTTT.

This clone was recorded only once. The chain joins TRBV27 to TRBJ2-3; no clear D gene. CDR1 is MNHEY and CDR2 is SMNVEV in the germline V gene (reference sequence). Deletions cut 3 bases from V and 5 bases from J, with 15 bases between. The CDR3 covers 15 residues. As DNA, the CDR3 is TGTGCCAGCAGTTTTCGGGTGACTGGCATAGATACGCAGTATTTT. Translation: CASSFRVTGIDTQYF.

This CDR3 reads CASSQGGLAGGEQYF. CDR3 coding DNA: TGTGCCAGCAGCCAGGGTGGGCTAGCGGGAGGAGAGCAGTACTTC. The chain joins TRBV4-2 to TRBJ2-7, with TRBD2 matching 11 bases. Per the germline V gene, CDR1 is LGHNA and CDR2 is YNFKEQ. The J segment lost 7 bases and the V segment lost 3 bases, leaving 8 bases of the junction unmatched. The CDR3 extends over 15 amino acids.

The chain uses TRBV2 and TRBJ2-6; 7 bases fit TRBD2. V shed 3 bases and J 0 bases; nucleotides not matched to a gene: 5. The germline gives CDR1 SNHLY, CDR2 FYNNEI. The CDR3 totals 17 residues. Here the CDR3 DNA reads TGTGCCAGCAGTGACCGAGCGGGATCCTCTGGGGCCAACGTCCTGACTTTC. This codes for CASSDRAGSSGANVLTF.